The clone carrying this T cell receptor beta chain came up a few times. The CDR3 consists of 15 residues. V lost 2 bases and J lost 8; bases outside the gene matches: 9. Germline V gene lookup returns CDR1 MNHEY and CDR2 SMNVEV (reference sequence). This sample stems from a study of cytomegalovirus exposure and HLA in healthy donors. Study information: Findings of an earlier analysis included some 120 million unique TCR beta sequences from 190 million or so T cells.

The PCR employed 60 Vbeta primers together with 13 Jbeta primers. Sequenced by immunoSEQ multiplex PCR; TCRdb stores in-frame clones only, minus some. The sample includes approximately 170,000 clones, 70% to 75% seen only once; the top ten take approximately 3%. This rearrangement joins TRBV27 to TRBJ1-2, with 9 bases aligning to TRBD1. This clonotype was obtained from a young woman in good health and CMV-seropositive. Sequencing input: PBMCs. CDR3 coding DNA: TGTGCCAGCAGTTTAACGTCCAGGACAGGGGTCGGCTACACCTTC. It specifies CASSLTSRTGVGYTF.